The clone carrying this T cell receptor beta chain was found a few times. Its antigen is as yet unknown. The sample originates from a study of T cell responses to AZD1222 COVID-19 vaccine. Measured with immunoSEQ multiplex PCR; TCRdb has only the in-frame clones, and not every one. The table records about 120,000 clones, roughly 90% of them present only once. General study findings and limits: Repertoires were obtained solely post-peak T cell response. The donor group comprised mostly white British people and more females; the analysis possibly underestimated clonal diversity. Unmutated variant regions reportedly attract nearly half of all spike-specific TCRs. Among those given AZD1222, only five to seven were seropositive at baseline.

This clonotype originated in an adult in good health. The sequencing used peripheral blood, collected on day 0 of AZD1222 vaccination.

For the CDR3, the DNA is TGTGCCAGCAGCCTGGGGGGGAGCGATGGCTACACCTTC. Protein product: CASSLGGSDGYTF. The chain combines TRBV3-1 (or the pseudogene TRBV3-2) with TRBJ1-2, with a tentative D call TRBD1 (5 bases). Germline V gives CDR1 LGHDT, CDR2 YNNKEL (reference sequence). Trimming took 4 bases from V and 6 from J, leaving 12 bases between them. The CDR3 extends over 13 amino acids.